The 30 T cell receptor beta chains reported below all come from one sample, sequenced in a study of ipilimumab plus nivolumab after autologous stem cell transplantation. Method: immunoSEQ multiplex PCR; TCRdb's copy keeps in-frame clones and lacks some. Of about 13,000 clones listed, roughly 72% are singletons. Specimen: PBMCs, collected in a trial of ipilimumab plus nivolumab as post-transplant consolidation. The receptors were gathered from a male donor with diffuse large B-cell lymphoma.

By share, this clone counts as medium-sized. This chain links TRBV11-2 with TRBJ2-7; D remains ambiguous. With 0 bases removed from V and 4 bases from J, the gap between germline ends came to 4 bases. This CDR3 contains 12 residues. Germline loops: CDR1 SGHAT, CDR2 FQNNGV. The CDR3 here is CASSLEAYEQYF. In nucleotides, the CDR3 is TGTGCCAGCAGCTTAGAAGCGTACGAGCAGTACTTC.

By its share, this clone is large. This chain uses TRBV27 with TRBJ2-5; 7 bases line up with TRBD1. This CDR3 is built from 16 residues. With 6 bases clipped from V and 1 base from J, the junction kept 11 bases outside the gene matches. The germline CDR1 and CDR2 sequences are MNHEY and SMNVEV (reference sequence). The CDR3 nucleotides are TGTGCCAGCAGCCCCCTCATCGACAGGGCCCAAGAGACCCAGTACTTC. It specifies CASSPLIDRAQETQYF.

This chain connects TRBV5-6 to TRBJ2-1; 8 nucleotides align to TRBD1. The CDR3 is 19 residues long. Trimming cost V 2 bases and J 0 bases; bases outside gene matches: 13. The germline gives CDR1 SGHDT, CDR2 YYEEEE. The CDR3 DNA is TGTGCCAGCAGCTTCAAACTTGGACAGGGTCTGAGCTCCTACAATGAGCAGTTCTTC. Its translation: CASSFKLGQGLSSYNEQFF.

Worth noting for this clone: The junction and the germline gene differ at one end; a read error may be behind it. The chain employs TRBV4-1 and TRBJ1-2; D ambiguous. Germline CDR1 reads MGHRA; CDR2 reads YSYEKL. The CDR3 consists of 16 residues. In DNA, the CDR3 is TGCGCCAGCAGCCAAGCCTTGGCACAAGTTACTTATGGCTGCACCTTC. Its translation is CASSQALAQVTYGCTF.

This chain uses TRBV7-9 with TRBJ2-6, with 7 bases that match TRBD2. CDR1 SEHNR and CDR2 FQNEAQ come from the germline V gene (reference sequence). The CDR3 spans 19 residues. V gave up 4 bases and J gave up 0 bases; unmatched junction bases: 12. The CDR3 bases are TGTGCCAGCAGCTGGGCTTGGACTAGGGAGAGCTCTGGGGCCAACGTCCTGACTTTC. This sequence encodes CASSWAWTRESSGANVLTF.

This rearrangement joins TRBV7-2 to TRBJ2-1; 9 nucleotides line up with TRBD2. The V gene's germline CDR1 is SGHTA and CDR2 FQGNSA. The CDR3 is 17 residues long. Trimming took 5 bases from V and 0 from J; bases not matched to a gene: 8. In nucleotides, the CDR3 is TGTGCCAGCAGCCAAGGAGCGGGGGGAAGCTCCTACAATGAGCAGTTCTTC. It translates to CASSQGAGGSSYNEQFF.

The chain joins TRBV14 to TRBJ2-3; D remains unclear. The germline V gene encodes CDR1 SGHDN and CDR2 FVKESK. V lost 4 bases, J lost 7 bases, and 9 bases lay in between. The CDR3 spans 12 residues. In DNA, the CDR3 is TGTGCCAGCAGCCCAGTTGCTAATACGCAGTATTTT. Residues: CASSPVANTQYF.

This clone showed up just a few times. The chain recombines TRBV4-1 with TRBJ2-2, with a possible D match to TRBD1 (5 bases). The germline CDR1 and CDR2 sequences are MGHRA and YSYEKL. The CDR3 is 15 amino acids. V was clipped by 7 bases and J by 4 bases, with 16 bases between them. The DNA for the CDR3 is TGCGCCAGCACTCAAGGAGACAGATCCACCGGGGAGCTGTTTTTT. Encoded protein: CASTQGDRSTGELFF.

The genes are TRBV7-9 and TRBJ2-2; the D gene is possibly TRBD1 (5 bases). Germline lookup yields CDR1 SEHNR and CDR2 FQNEAQ (reference sequence). The CDR3 is 14 amino acids. V was clipped by 3 bases and J by 7 bases, with 12 bases between them. The CDR3 here is CASSLLRVGGELFF. DNA of the CDR3: TGTGCCAGCAGCTTGCTCAGGGTCGGCGGGGAGCTGTTTTTT.

This clone was detected only once. The chain combines TRBV18 with TRBJ2-1, with a tentative D call TRBD1 (6 bases). CDR1 and CDR2 from the germline V gene are KGHSH and LQKENI. V dropped 5 bases and J dropped 6 bases, with 14 bases sitting between them. The CDR3 totals 14 residues. CDR3 sequence (DNA): TGTGCCAGCTCAATATCACAGGGCGGCAATGAGCAGTTCTTC. Amino acids: CASSISQGGNEQFF.

The CDR3 DNA reads TGTGCCAGCTCTCTTAGCGTCACGGACGAAGAGACCCAGTACTTC. Amino acid sequence: CASSLSVTDEETQYF. The rearrangement links TRBV18 to TRBJ2-5, with D possibly TRBD2 on 5 matching bases. The CDR3 is 15 amino acids. Germline CDR1 reads KGHSH; CDR2 reads LQKENI. Trimming took 6 bases from V and 3 from J, leaving 17 bases between them.

This clone was seen a few times. The DNA for the CDR3 is TGTGCCACCCTAGGGAGGGTTGGTCAAGAGACCCAGTACTTC. Encoded protein: CATLGRVGQETQYF. V is TRBV6-5 and J is TRBJ2-5; 7 bases align to TRBD2. V gave up 10 bases and J gave up 2 bases; unmatched junction bases: 10. The CDR3 length is 14 residues. The germline gives CDR1 MNHEY, CDR2 SVGAGI.

The chain combines TRBV7-6 with TRBJ2-5, with 12 nucleotides matching TRBD2. J was trimmed by 4 bases and V by 1 base; bases with no gene match: 7. This CDR3 contains 17 residues. CDR1 is SGHVS and CDR2 is FNYEAQ in the germline V gene. Here the CDR3 DNA reads TGTGCCAGCAGCTTAGGTGCTAGCGGGAGGGCGATAGAGACCCAGTACTTC. Its translation: CASSLGASGRAIETQYF.

V is TRBV18 and J is TRBJ2-5, with 8 bases fitting TRBD1. The CDR3 sequence is 14 residues long. Germline CDR1 KGHSH, CDR2 LQKENI. V shed 3 bases, J shed 5 bases, and the junction held 5 bases outside the gene matches. The CDR3 here is CASSPGQGWETQYF. The CDR3 DNA follows: TGTGCCAGCTCACCCGGACAGGGATGGGAGACCCAGTACTTC.

The rearrangement joins TRBV18 to TRBJ1-4; the D is unclear. Trimming removed 3 bases from V and 0 bases from J, with 5 bases in between. The CDR3 length is 14 residues. The germline V gene encodes CDR1 KGHSH and CDR2 LQKENI. The CDR3, as DNA: TGTGCCAGCTCACCCACTTCAACTAATGAAAAACTGTTTTTT. This sequence encodes CASSPTSTNEKLFF.

The chain carries TRBV6-1 and TRBJ1-6; D not certain. CDR1 is MNHNS, CDR2 SASEGT, per germline. V was clipped by 8 bases and J by 4 bases, with 9 bases between them. CDR3 size: 13 residues. Written as DNA, the CDR3 is TGTGCCAGCGTAGCCCAGTATAATTCACCCCTCCACTTT. Its protein product is CASVAQYNSPLHF.

In the case of this clone: Compared with germline, one end of the junction differs, possibly owing to a read error. The chain combines TRBV5-1 with TRBJ1-1; a possible D gene is TRBD1 (5 bases). This CDR3 is built from 15 residues. CDR1 and CDR2 (germline): SGHRS, YFSETQ. CDR3 in DNA: TGTGCCAGCAGCTCGACCGGGGGGGATGGCGCTGAAGCTTTCTTT. This codes for CASSSTGGDGAEAFF.

In its sample, this clone was seen once. The CDR3 protein is CASSVQAQGYEQYF. For the CDR3, the DNA is TGTGCCAGCAGCGTACAGGCCCAAGGCTACGAGCAGTACTTC. The chain uses TRBV9 and TRBJ2-5; D unresolved. The J call could be wrong; TRBJ2-7 is a better fit for the DNA end. Germline CDR1 reads SGDLS; CDR2 reads YYNGEE. The CDR3 length is 14 residues.

This sequence joins TRBV15 and TRBJ2-2; D is ambiguous. CDR3 length equals 13 residues. Trimming left V 0 bases short and J 9 bases short, with 8 bases between. Germline V gene sequence: CDR1 LNHNV, CDR2 YYDKDF (reference sequence). CDR3 protein: CATSRELGRELFF. The CDR3, as DNA: TGTGCCACCAGCAGAGAACTGGGCAGGGAGCTGTTTTTT.

This chain connects TRBV6-6 to TRBJ2-2; possible D gene TRBD1, 5 bases. The V and J ends lost 7 bases and 6 bases respectively, with 21 bases between them. The CDR3 loop spans 16 amino acids. Germline-derived CDR1 and CDR2 are MNHNY and SVGAGI (reference sequence). The CDR3 DNA follows: TGTGCCAGCACCCTACAGGTGGCGCTACGGTCCGGGGAGCTGTTTTTT. This gives the protein CASTLQVALRSGELFF.

The chain joins TRBV7-9 to TRBJ2-5; TRBD1 matches 8 bases. V lost 2 bases to trimming and J lost 4 bases; unmatched junction nucleotides: 3. Germline-derived CDR1 and CDR2 are SEHNR and FQNEAQ (reference sequence). This CDR3 contains 14 residues. The CDR3 nucleotides read TGTGCCAGCAGCTTAACAGGGGGTGGAGAGACCCAGTACTTC. Translated, it gives CASSLTGGGETQYF.

The chain carries TRBV7-6 and TRBJ2-2; no clear D. The CDR3 extends over 13 amino acids. Per germline, CDR1 SGHVS and CDR2 FNYEAQ. V was shortened by 6 bases and J by 4 bases, with 9 bases between the two germline ends. The CDR3 sequence is CASRAYVTGELFF. In nucleotides, the CDR3 is TGTGCCAGCAGGGCTTACGTCACCGGGGAGCTGTTTTTT.

V usage is TRBV28 and J usage is TRBJ1-3; D perhaps matches TRBD1 (5 bases). V was trimmed by 2 bases and J by 0 bases, leaving 14 bases between them. Germline V CDR1 and CDR2: MDHEN, SYDVKM. This CDR3 region has 17 residues. The CDR3 spells CASSLIVGGTSGNTIYF. CDR3 DNA sequence: TGTGCCAGCAGTTTAATTGTCGGGGGTACCTCTGGAAACACCATATATTTT.

The gene calls are TRBV12-5 and TRBJ2-5; D remains unclear. Matching the DNA end better, TRBJ2-7 makes the J call doubtful. CDR3 length: 10 amino acids. The V gene's germline CDR1 is LGHNT and CDR2 FRNRAP. CDR3 sequence: CASGSYEQYF. CDR3 DNA: TGTGCTAGTGGTTCCTACGAGCAGTACTTC.

V usage is TRBV18 and J usage is TRBJ1-1; D not certain. The CDR3 has 13 residues. Germline V gene data show CDR1 as KGHSH and CDR2 as LQKENI. Trimming pared 3 bases from V and 5 bases from J, leaving 10 bases between. The DNA of the CDR3 is TGTGCCAGCTCACCTAGGGATTGGACTGAAGCTTTCTTT. The encoded protein is CASSPRDWTEAFF.

The chain employs TRBV5-5 and TRBJ2-5, with D possibly matching TRBD2 (6 bases). V was cut by 3 bases and J by 11 bases, with 26 bases left in between. CDR1 is SGHKS, CDR2 YYEKEE, per germline (reference sequence). This CDR3 has 16 residues. Here the CDR3 DNA reads TGTGCCAGCAGCTCCCTCCTGGCGGGTGTATGGGGGGAGCAGTACTTC. This codes for CASSSLLAGVWGEQYF. The whole variable domain, filled in from reference TRBV5-5 and TRBJ2-5, reads DAGVTQSPTHLIKTRGQQVTLRCSPISGHKSVSWYQQVLGQGPQFIFQYYEKEERGRGNFPDRFSARQFPNYSSELNVNALLLGDSALYLCASSSLLAGVWGEQYFGPGTRLLVL.

The chain carries TRBV6-5 and TRBJ1-3, with 7 nucleotides matching TRBD1. The germline gives CDR1 MNHEY, CDR2 SVGAGI. V was pared by 0 bases and J by 3 bases, with 2 bases of the junction left unmatched. The length of the CDR3 is 15 residues. CDR3 in amino acids: CASSYSRGLGNTIYF. For the CDR3, the DNA is TGTGCCAGCAGTTACTCGAGGGGGCTTGGAAACACCATATATTTT.

The rearrangement joins TRBV5-4 to TRBJ1-2; a possible D gene is TRBD1 (5 bases). The CDR3 has 13 amino acids. Germline values: CDR1 SGHNT, CDR2 YYREEE (reference sequence). Deletions cut 0 bases from V and 4 bases from J, with 7 bases between. The CDR3 DNA reads as TGTGCCAGCAGCTTGGGGGGCAGCTATGGCTACACCTTC. Protein product: CASSLGGSYGYTF.

CDR3 coding DNA: TGTGCCAGCTTAACGGGGAATAATTCACCCCTCCACTTT. Translation: CASLTGNNSPLHF. This rearrangement joins TRBV6-1 to TRBJ1-6; D unclear. CDR1 and CDR2 from the germline V gene are MNHNS and SASEGT. The CDR3 has 13 residues. The V gene lost 8 bases and the J gene lost 5 bases, with 10 bases spanning the gap.

This chain uses TRBV5-6 with TRBJ1-1, with TRBD1 matching 7 bases. The V gene's germline CDR1 is SGHDT and CDR2 YYEEEE. The CDR3 totals 13 residues. Trimming at V came to 1 base and at J to 3 bases, leaving 0 bases not matched to a gene. CDR3: CASSLTGDTEAFF. CDR3 DNA: TGTGCCAGCAGCTTGACAGGGGACACTGAAGCTTTCTTT.